What follows are 26 T cell receptor beta chains derived from one specimen sequenced in a study of T cell clonality in common variable immunodeficiency. The data were produced by immunoSEQ multiplex PCR, yet TCRdb's version contains in-frame clones alone and is incomplete. This repertoire holds roughly 50,000 clones, and none appear only once. The specimen sequenced was peripheral blood mononuclear cells. These receptors all come from a person aged 18-69 years in good health.

This clone was observed a few times. The sequence runs out 3 residues before the end of the CDR3; the remainder is reconstructed from the germline J gene. The J gene is TRBJ1-1, the V gene TRBV5-1; TRBD1 might be the D (5 bases). V gave up 0 bases and J gave up 7 bases, with 13 bases separating them. CDR3 size: 14 residues. Germline assignment: CDR1 SGHRS and CDR2 YFSETQ. Partial CDR3 DNA: TGCGCCAGCAGCTTGGGTAGGGACTTCGGTGAA. Translated: CASSLGRDFGE. The full CDR3 reads CASSLGRDFGEAFF.

This clone was seen at least ten times. The DNA ends 3 residues before the CDR3 does, and the rest of the CDR3 is filled in from the germline J gene. The gene calls are TRBV5-4 and TRBJ2-1, with 7 bases that match TRBD1. The CDR3 runs 13 residues. From germline, CDR1 is SGHNT and CDR2 YYREEE (reference sequence). V lost 1 base and J lost 8; bases outside the gene matches: 3. CDR3 DNA, as far as it was read: TGTGCCAGCAGCTTGCAAGGGGGCGATGAG. Protein: CASSLQGGDE. The full CDR3 is CASSLQGGDEQFF.

This clone has a handful of counts. Coverage ceases 3 residues before the CDR3 finishes, and the germline J gene fills in the end. The rearrangement uses TRBV6-2 or TRBV6-3 and TRBJ2-5; D not certain. The CDR3 is made up of 13 amino acids. Germline assignment: CDR1 MNHEY and CDR2 SVGEGT. V lost 2 bases to trimming and J lost 3 bases, with 7 bases between them. CDR3 DNA, as far as it was read: TGTGCCAGCAGTTACGGGCTCGAAGAGACC. Amino acid sequence: CASSYGLEET. The full CDR3 sequence reads CASSYGLEETQYF.

Details on this clone: The CDR3 extends 3 residues past the end of the read, so its final part is completed from the germline J gene. The J gene is TRBJ1-6, the V gene TRBV2; D uncertain. V shed 4 bases and J shed 5 bases, with 9 bases lying between them. The CDR3 runs 14 residues. Per the germline V gene, CDR1 is SNHLY and CDR2 is FYNNEI. CDR3 protein: CASSVQAHNSPLHF. The CDR3 DNA, read in part, is TGTGCCAGCAGTGTCCAGGCCCATAATTCACCC.

This clone was observed many times. The sequence runs out 3 residues before the end of the CDR3; the remainder is reconstructed from the germline J gene. This chain links TRBV20-1 with TRBJ2-4; 14 positions agree with TRBD2. V was clipped by 3 bases and J by 3 bases; unmatched bases: 7. The CDR3 loop spans 17 amino acids. Germline loops: CDR1 DFQATT, CDR2 SNEGSKA (reference sequence). CDR3 loop: CSASLGLAGVGKNIQYF. The DNA read from the CDR3 is TGCAGTGCTAGTCTGGGACTAGCGGGAGTGGGCAAAAACATT.

This clone was seen at least ten times. The CDR3 is cut off 3 residues early in the read; its end comes from the germline J gene. The chain combines TRBV5-4 with TRBJ2-7, with 8 bases lining up with TRBD1. The germline CDR1 and CDR2 sequences are SGHNT and YYREEE (reference sequence). J lost 4 bases, V lost 4 bases, and 7 bases had no gene match. CDR3 length: 14 amino acids. The CDR3 loop is CASSPGTGAYEQYF. Partial CDR3 DNA: TGTGCCAGCAGCCCCGGGACAGGAGCTTACGAG.

There are many counts of this clone. Read coverage stops 3 residues before the CDR3 terminus; the germline J gene supplies the remainder. This rearrangement joins TRBV6-1 to TRBJ2-7; the match to TRBD2 covers 7 bases. Germline lookup yields CDR1 MNHNS and CDR2 SASEGT. The CDR3 runs 15 residues. The J segment lost 5 bases and the V segment lost 4 bases, leaving 11 bases of the junction unmatched. CDR3 region: CASSALAGVKNEQYF. The CDR3 bases that were read are TGTGCCAGCAGTGCCTTGGCGGGAGTGAAGAACGAG.

As for this clone: Coverage ceases 3 residues before the CDR3 finishes, and the germline J gene fills in the end. This chain joins TRBV7-6 and TRBJ2-4, with 7 bases that match TRBD1. CDR3 length: 15 residues. Germline V gene data show CDR1 as SGHVS and CDR2 as FNYEAQ. The CDR3 loop is CASSSRQGSNYGQYF. Partial CDR3 DNA: TGTGCCAGCAGCTCCCGACAGGGTTCTAACTATGGT.

This clone was picked up many times. The read gets to within 3 residues of the CDR3 end, and the germline J gene fills in the rest. The chain carries TRBV2 and TRBJ2-3; D is perhaps TRBD1 (6 bases). The V gene's germline CDR1 is SNHLY and CDR2 FYNNEI. This CDR3 is built from 12 residues. V was pared by 6 bases and J by 4 bases, with 8 bases between. CDR3 protein: CASRKGADTQYF. The covered CDR3 bases are TGTGCCAGCAGAAAGGGGGCAGATACG.

Remarks on this clone: Read data end 3 residues before the CDR3 end; the end is taken from the germline J gene. The rearrangement uses TRBV2 and TRBJ1-5; D is unclear. CDR3 length equals 13 residues. Trimming shortened V by 1 base and J by 6 bases, and 7 bases separated the two germline ends. Germline CDR1 is SNHLY and CDR2 is FYNNEI. Incomplete CDR3 DNA: TGTGCCAGCAGTGAAGACGGGGTTCAGCCC. As protein: CASSEDGVQP. The complete CDR3 reads CASSEDGVQPQHF.

Only a few counts were recorded for this clone. Read sequence stops 3 residues before the CDR3 end, and the germline J gene provides the missing end. V and J are TRBV5-5 and TRBJ2-3; 8 positions match TRBD1. Germline V gene data show CDR1 as SGHKS and CDR2 as YYEKEE (reference sequence). This CDR3 has 15 amino acids. CDR3 bases read: TGTGCCAGCAGCTTACAGGACAGGGCCCAAGAGACG. This translates into CASSLQDRAQET. The CDR3, in full, reads CASSLQDRAQETQYF.

This clone came up many times. The read gets to within 3 residues of the CDR3 end, and the germline J gene fills in the rest. The chain joins TRBV19 to TRBJ2-7, with 12 bases fitting TRBD2. V trimming: 6 bases; J trimming: 6 bases; junction bases outside the gene matches: 6. The CDR3 covers 14 residues. Germline values: CDR1 LNHDA, CDR2 SQIVND (reference sequence). The CDR3 here is CASSGLAGIGEQYF. CDR3 DNA (partial): TGTGCCAGTAGCGGACTAGCGGGAATAGGCGAG.

Many counts were recorded for this clone. With the read ending 3 residues before the CDR3 end, the germline J gene is used to fill in that end. V gene TRBV19 combines with J gene TRBJ2-2; no clear D gene. The germline CDR1 and CDR2 sequences are LNHDA and SQIVND (reference sequence). Trimming pared 7 bases from V and 3 bases from J, leaving 15 bases between. The CDR3 covers 15 residues. The sequenced CDR3 bases are TGTGCCAGTACCCCTCCTGGCCTGGACACCGGGGAG. As protein: CASTPPGLDTGE. The full CDR3 reads CASTPPGLDTGELFF.

This clone turned up a few times. The read is 3 residues too short to cover the CDR3 end, so that end is filled in from the germline J gene. The chain uses TRBV18 and TRBJ2-2; 10 nucleotides align to TRBD1. This CDR3 region has 19 residues. CDR1 and CDR2 (germline): KGHSH, LQKENI. The sequenced part of the CDR3 DNA is TGTGCCAGCTCACCTTACCCCCCGGGACAGGGGCGGCCAAATGAAAAG. It yields the protein CASSPYPPGQGRPNEK. The CDR3 reads in full as CASSPYPPGQGRPNEKLFF.

There are many counts of this clone. The DNA ends 3 residues before the CDR3 does, and the rest of the CDR3 is filled in from the germline J gene. This chain connects TRBV7-9 to TRBJ2-1; tentative D call: TRBD1 (6 bases). The CDR3 consists of 14 residues. With 6 bases removed from V and 0 bases from J, the gap between germline ends came to 9 bases. From germline, CDR1 is SEHNR and CDR2 FQNEAQ (reference sequence). CDR3 DNA, as far as it was read: TGTGCCAGCAGTAAGGACAGCTCCTACAATGAG. This translates into CASSKDSSYNE. The whole CDR3 protein is CASSKDSSYNEQFF. Filled out from reference TRBV7-9 and TRBJ2-1, the complete variable domain reads DTGVSQNPRHKITKRGQNVTFRCDPISEHNRLYWYRQTLGQGPEFLTYFQNEAQLEKSRLLSDRFSAERPKGSFSTLEIQRTEQGDSAMYLCASSKDSSYNEQFFGPGTRLTVL.

This clone was recorded many times. The read finishes 3 residues shy of the CDR3 end, and the germline J gene is used to complete it. This rearrangement joins TRBV6-1 to TRBJ1-5; 8 nucleotides match TRBD1. The J segment lost 4 bases and the V segment lost 1 base, leaving 9 bases of the junction unmatched. The CDR3 length is 17 residues. Germline V CDR1 and CDR2: MNHNS, SASEGT. The CDR3 protein is CASSEERIGTGNQPQHF. The covered CDR3 bases are TGTGCCAGCAGTGAAGAACGAATAGGGACAGGTAATCAGCCC.

This clone was observed at least ten times. Partial CDR3 DNA: TGTGCCAGCAGCGCGGATAGCGGGAGAGGTGGGACC. This encodes CASSADSGRGGT. In full, the CDR3 reads CASSADSGRGGTQYF. The chain uses TRBV7-9 and TRBJ2-5; 9 nucleotides agree with TRBD2. The read terminates 3 residues before the CDR3 end, so the remaining end is supplied by the germline J gene. Germline-derived CDR1 and CDR2 are SEHNR and FQNEAQ (reference sequence). V lost 5 bases and J lost 7; bases outside the gene matches: 11. The CDR3 is made up of 15 amino acids.

This clone was seen at least ten times. With the read ending 3 residues before the CDR3 end, the germline J gene is used to fill in that end. The chain employs TRBV6-9 and TRBJ2-1; 7 bases agree with TRBD2. Unmatched junction bases numbered 5, after V lost 6 bases and J lost 0 bases. Per the germline V gene, CDR1 is MNHGY and CDR2 is SVAAGI. This CDR3 region has 15 residues. CDR3 sequence: CASSLSGRSYNEQFF. Incomplete CDR3 DNA: TGTGCCAGCAGCCTTAGCGGGCGCTCCTACAATGAG.

A few counts support this clone. With the read ending 3 residues before the CDR3 end, the germline J gene is used to fill in that end. V and J are TRBV30 and TRBJ2-2; TRBD2 might be the D (6 bases). CDR1 GTSNPN and CDR2 SVGIG come from the germline V gene (reference sequence). The CDR3 has 15 amino acids. Incomplete CDR3 DNA: TGTGCCTGGAGTGGGGGACTTCCCGGCAGTTCACCG. This translates into CAWSGGLPGSSP. The full-length CDR3 reads as CAWSGGLPGSSPLFF.

At least ten counts were recorded for this clone. The CDR3 goes on 3 residues after the read ends, and that part is filled in from the germline J gene. This chain uses TRBV5-1 with TRBJ2-7, with 10 positions matching TRBD1. The germline CDR1 and CDR2 sequences are SGHRS and YFSETQ. After removal of 0 bases from V and 3 bases from J, the junction contained 6 bases not matched to a gene. The CDR3 length is 16 residues. CDR3 DNA (partial): TGCGCCAGCAGCTTGGCCTCAGGACAGGGGGTCTACGAG. Residues: CASSLASGQGVYE. The full CDR3 is CASSLASGQGVYEQYF.

This clone was picked up many times. The read falls 3 residues short of the CDR3 end, and the missing part is taken from the germline J gene. The chain carries TRBV13 and TRBJ2-1, with 16 bases matching TRBD2. The CDR3 has 17 residues. V gave up 7 bases and J gave up 1 base; unmatched junction bases: 4. CDR1 is PRHDT, CDR2 FYEKMQ, per germline (reference sequence). The chain's CDR3 is CASTGTSGRVSYNEQFF. The DNA read from the CDR3 is TGTGCCAGCACCGGGACTAGCGGGAGGGTTTCCTACAATGAG.

This clone showed up many times. The read gets to within 3 residues of the CDR3 end, and the germline J gene fills in the rest. V and J are TRBV20-1 and TRBJ2-1; D not resolved. This CDR3 is built from 11 residues. The germline V and J ends were trimmed by 3 bases and 3 bases, with 3 bases remaining between them. Germline V lookup: CDR1 DFQATT, CDR2 SNEGSKA (reference sequence). Partial CDR3 DNA: TGCAGTGCTAGCGTCTACAATGAG. Protein: CSASVYNE. In full, the CDR3 reads CSASVYNEQFF.

The sample holds many counts of this clone. The DNA ends 3 residues before the CDR3 does, and the rest of the CDR3 is filled in from the germline J gene. This chain joins TRBV4-2 and TRBJ2-3; TRBD2 matches at 12 bases. Germline values: CDR1 LGHNA, CDR2 YNFKEQ. Trimming cost V 4 bases and J 3 bases; bases outside gene matches: 20. The CDR3 is 21 residues long. CDR3 DNA, as far as it was read: TGTGCCAGCAGCCCTCAGAGATGGGGGCGACTAGCGGGAGAAGGGACAGATACG. It encodes CASSPQRWGRLAGEGTDT. The full CDR3 protein is CASSPQRWGRLAGEGTDTQYF.

This clone was counted many times. The read finishes 3 residues shy of the CDR3 end, and the germline J gene is used to complete it. The chain carries TRBV29-1 and TRBJ1-1; TRBD1 matches 8 bases. This CDR3 region has 13 residues. The V gene's germline CDR1 is SQVTM and CDR2 ANQGSEA. The sequenced CDR3 bases are TGCAGCGTACTGCCGGGACAGGCCCCCGAA. This sequence encodes CSVLPGQAPE. The full CDR3 reads CSVLPGQAPEAFF.

This clone was counted many times. CDR3 bases read: TGTGCCAGCAGCCACAGGTTCTCTGGGGCCAACGTC. This encodes CASSHRFSGANV. The full CDR3 protein is CASSHRFSGANVLTF. The chain has TRBV6-2 or TRBV6-3 and TRBJ2-6, with a possible D match to TRBD1 (5 bases). The CDR3 end is not reached by the read, which stops 3 residues before it; the germline J gene fills it in. The CDR3 is 15 residues long. Trimming pared 6 bases from V and 0 bases from J, leaving 9 bases between. From germline, CDR1 is MNHEY and CDR2 SVGEGT.

This clone occurred many times. The germline gene is not matched at one end of the junction; a read error may be the cause. The CDR3 sequence: CASSQGTYLSSYNEQFF. CDR3 DNA (partial): TGCGCCAGCAGCCAAGGGACTTACCTCAGCTCCTACAATGAG. The chain joins TRBV4-2 to TRBJ2-1, with a tentative D call TRBD2 (6 bases). Read coverage stops 3 residues before the CDR3 terminus; the germline J gene supplies the remainder. CDR3 size: 17 residues. The germline gives CDR1 LGHNA, CDR2 YNFKEQ.